A single sample gave rise to the 6 T cell receptor beta chains below, sequenced in a study of blood T cell repertoires in COVID-19. Sequencing used immunoSEQ multiplex PCR; TCRdb keeps in-frame clones, though not all of them. The sample holds about 82,000 clones, 85% seen once. What was sequenced was peripheral blood. The receptor set was obtained from an elderly man with active or convalescent COVID-19.

This clone was counted at least ten times. This chain connects TRBV11-3 to TRBJ2-5; the match to TRBD1 covers 9 bases. CDR3 length equals 14 residues. The germline V gene has CDR1 SGHNT and CDR2 YENEEA. The J segment lost 3 bases and the V segment lost 1 base, leaving 0 bases of the junction unmatched. The CDR3, as DNA: TGTGCCAGCAGCTTAGGGACAGGGGAAGAGACCCAGTACTTC. It is translated as CASSLGTGEETQYF. Based on the CDR3 plus reference TRBV11-3 and TRBJ2-5, the full variable domain is EAGVVQSPRYKIIEKKQPVAFWCNPISGHNTLYWYLQNLGQGPELLIRYENEEAVDDSQLPKDRFSAERLKGVDSTLKIQPAELGDSAVYLCASSLGTGEETQYFGPGTRLLVL.

The chain uses TRBV7-8 and TRBJ1-5; perhaps TRBD1 as D (6 bases). V was clipped by 3 bases and J by 4 bases, with 10 bases between them. The CDR3 contains 14 residues. Germline V gene data show CDR1 as SGHVS and CDR2 as FQNEAQ. CDR3 sequence: CASSFRDTNQPQHF. In nucleotides, the CDR3 is TGTGCCAGCAGCTTCCGGGACACAAATCAGCCCCAGCATTTT.

The chain combines TRBV18 with TRBJ2-3; 7 bases line up with TRBD1. This CDR3 is built from 16 residues. J lost 1 base, V lost 5 bases, and 9 bases had no gene match. From germline, CDR1 is KGHSH and CDR2 LQKENI. CDR3 in amino acids: CASSVRQGVRTDTQYF. CDR3 coding DNA: TGTGCCAGCTCAGTACGACAGGGAGTACGCACAGATACGCAGTATTTT.

The V call is TRBV6-1, the J call TRBJ2-1; no clear D. This CDR3 region has 15 residues. The germline CDR1 and CDR2 sequences are MNHNS and SASEGT. The ends were cut back, 2 bases at V and 0 bases at J, with 8 bases in the middle. CDR3 bases: TGTGCCAGCAGTGAATTTGGCAGCTCCTACAATGAGCAGTTCTTC. Amino acids: CASSEFGSSYNEQFF.

The gene calls are TRBV10-2 and TRBJ1-4; 9 nucleotides match TRBD1. CDR3 length: 14 residues. In germline, CDR1 is WSHSY, CDR2 SAAADI. V shed 6 bases and J 7 bases; nucleotides not matched to a gene: 6. This chain's CDR3 is CASRDRGVTEKLFF. In DNA form, the CDR3 reads TGCGCCAGCAGGGACAGGGGAGTGACTGAAAAACTGTTTTTT.

This chain joins TRBV6-5 and TRBJ1-2; 9 nucleotides match TRBD1. Trimming removed 7 bases from V and 7 bases from J; junction bases left unmatched: 7. This CDR3 region has 13 residues. Germline CDR1 MNHEY, CDR2 SVGAGI. CDR3 amino acids: CASIGQGQGGYTF. The CDR3 region has the DNA TGTGCCAGCATCGGACAGGGACAGGGTGGCTACACCTTC.